These 9 T cell receptor beta chains came from one sample sequenced in a study of blood T cell repertoires in COVID-19. TCRdb's copy holds only in-frame clones and misses some; the assay was immunoSEQ multiplex PCR. Of about 130,000 clones in the sample, 90% were seen once. Sequenced: peripheral blood. The receptors were sampled from a man between 60 and 75 years old with COVID-19, enrolled during active disease.

The chain joins TRBV6-6 to TRBJ1-5; TRBD1 is a possible D gene (6 bases). Germline V gene data show CDR1 as MNHNY and CDR2 as SVGAGI (reference sequence). The CDR3 consists of 15 residues. V was shortened by 4 bases and J by 5 bases, with 15 bases between the two germline ends. CDR3 sequence (DNA): TGTGCCAGCAGTTGGCTACAGGGTCGAGATCAGCCCCAGCATTTT. Protein sequence: CASSWLQGRDQPQHF.

This clone was seen once. This chain links TRBV6-2 or TRBV6-3 with TRBJ2-3; a possible D gene is TRBD2 (7 bases). This CDR3 has 16 residues. Germline CDR1 and CDR2: MNHEY and SVGEGT. The germline V and J ends were trimmed by 2 bases and 6 bases, with 18 bases remaining between them. The CDR3: CASSYPPGGAWDTQYF. CDR3 coding DNA: TGTGCCAGCAGTTACCCCCCTGGGGGGGCTTGGGATACGCAGTATTTT.

The chain is built from TRBV6-5 and TRBJ2-1, with 8 nucleotides matching TRBD2. This CDR3 spans 16 amino acids. The V gene end was trimmed by 0 bases and the J gene end by 8 bases; junction bases not matched to a gene: 9. Germline V CDR1 and CDR2: MNHEY, SVGAGI. The CDR3 DNA reads TGTGCCAGCAGTTACTCGACTAGCGAGAAGGCGGATGAGCAGTTCTTC. Translation gives CASSYSTSEKADEQFF.

V is TRBV24-1 and J is TRBJ2-6, with 12 nucleotides matching TRBD1. With V trimmed by 4 bases and J by 4 bases, 10 bases remained unmatched. This CDR3 region has 19 residues. CDR1 and CDR2 from the germline V gene are KGHDR and SFDVKD. CDR3 nucleotide sequence: TGTGCCACCAGTGACCCCGGGACAGGGGGCAAATGGGGGGCCAACGTCCTGACTTTC. It translates to CATSDPGTGGKWGANVLTF.

V is TRBV2 and J is TRBJ2-3, with 13 bases matching TRBD2. V was clipped by 10 bases and J by 6 bases; unmatched bases: 4. The CDR3 runs 13 residues. The germline gives CDR1 SNHLY, CDR2 FYNNEI. The CDR3 DNA reads as TGTGCCACAGGACTAGCGGGAGTGGATACGCAGTATTTT. It translates to CATGLAGVDTQYF.

The chain joins TRBV11-2 to TRBJ2-7; D is possibly TRBD2 (5 bases). Looked up from germline, CDR1 is SGHAT and CDR2 is FQNNGV. Trimming pared 5 bases from V and 1 base from J, leaving 15 bases between. CDR3 length equals 15 residues. CDR3 coding DNA: TGTGCCAGCAGCCCCGTTGAGGGCGCTTCCTACGAGCAGTACTTC. This encodes CASSPVEGASYEQYF.

This rearrangement joins TRBV7-2 to TRBJ2-1; no definite D call. In germline, CDR1 is SGHTA, CDR2 FQGNSA. The CDR3 contains 15 residues. The V end was cut by 2 bases, the J end by 2 bases, with 10 bases between. The CDR3 region has the DNA TGTGCCAGCAGCTTATCAGGTTTCCCCTACAATGAGCAGTTCTTC. Translated: CASSLSGFPYNEQFF.

This sequence joins TRBV28 and TRBJ2-3, with TRBD2 identical over 7 bases. Germline assignment: CDR1 MDHEN and CDR2 SYDVKM. The CDR3 spans 17 residues. Trimming at V came to 1 base and at J to 0 bases, leaving 7 bases not matched to a gene. DNA for the CDR3: TGTGCCAGCAGTTTATCCGGACTAGATGTCAGCACAGATACGCAGTATTTT. Translated, it gives CASSLSGLDVSTDTQYF.

At least ten counts were recorded for this clone. This chain connects TRBV7-3 to TRBJ2-3; perhaps TRBD2 as D (5 bases). The CDR3 spans 16 residues. Germline V CDR1 and CDR2: SGHTA, FQGTGA. V was pared by 0 bases and J by 2 bases, with 12 bases between. The CDR3 DNA reads TGTGCCAGCAGCTTAACGGAGCGGCAGGACACAGATACGCAGTATTTT. The encoded protein is CASSLTERQDTDTQYF.